These T cell receptor beta chains were read from a single sample in a study of a mutant IDH1 vaccine in newly diagnosed glioma. Their antigens remain unidentified. The table came from immunoSEQ multiplex PCR; TCRdb's copy has only in-frame clones and leaves some out. The sample gives about 94,000 clones, around 92% of which show up once; approximately 0.8% is in the top ten. Source: PBMCs, taken from a glioma patient whose treatment included an IDH1 peptide vaccine. All receptors come from a woman aged 50 to 60 with glioma. CDR3s include the opening cysteine and the closing phenylalanine or tryptophan. The order of the fields is J gene, D gene, clone size, V gene, CDR3 DNA, CDR3 protein. The D gene is left open where the match is weak. Clone sizes are given selectively: once, few, many, or a class where the clone is expanded.

J: TRBJ1-6
D: .
size: .
V: TRBV6-5
DNA: TGTGCCAGCAGTTCGGGACGGCTGGCTTCACCCCTCCACTTT
CDR3: CASSSGRLASPLHF

J: TRBJ1-5
D: .
size: .
V: TRBV19
DNA: TGTGCCAGTAGTATAGATCTGGATAGCAATCAGCCCCAGCATTTT
CDR3: CASSIDLDSNQPQHF

J: TRBJ1-1
D: .
size: .
V: TRBV5-5
DNA: TGTGCCAGCAGCCCACAGCCCCTGAACACTGAAGCTTTCTTT
CDR3: CASSPQPLNTEAFF

J: TRBJ1-1
D: .
size: few
V: TRBV5-4
DNA: TGTGCCAGCAGCTTGGCCCGTGGAGGGGTGAACACTGAAGCTTTCTTT
CDR3: CASSLARGGVNTEAFF

J: TRBJ1-2
D: TRBD1
size: .
V: TRBV6-6
DNA: TGTGCCAGCAGTTACTCGATTGCCAGGGGGCGCCTTGGCTACACCTTC
CDR3: CASSYSIARGRLGYTF

J: TRBJ1-5
D: .
size: few
V: TRBV25-1
DNA: TGTGCCAGCAGTGCCTCCGACAGCGGACAGCCCCAGCATTTT
CDR3: CASSASDSGQPQHF

J: TRBJ2-3
D: TRBD2
size: .
V: TRBV5-6
DNA: TGTGCCAGCAGCTTACGGGCGGGAGACACAGATACGCAGTATTTT
CDR3: CASSLRAGDTDTQYF

J: TRBJ2-7
D: TRBD2
size: .
V: TRBV6-5
DNA: TGTGCCAGCAGTTACTCGGTAGCGGGAGGCTACGAGCAGTACTTC
CDR3: CASSYSVAGGYEQYF

J: TRBJ1-5
D: TRBD1
size: .
V: TRBV19
DNA: TGTGCCAGTTCCGGGACAGGGAAACAGCCCCAGCATTTT
CDR3: CASSGTGKQPQHF

J: TRBJ2-5
D: .
size: .
V: TRBV5-5
DNA: TGTGCCAGCAGCCCTAACGGGGCTCGTGAAACCCAGTACTTC
CDR3: CASSPNGARETQYF

J: TRBJ2-7
D: .
size: .
V: TRBV5-1
DNA: TGCGCCAGCAGCCCCGGGGACGAGCAGTACTTC
CDR3: CASSPGDEQYF

J: TRBJ2-2
D: .
size: .
V: TRBV19
DNA: TGTGCCAGTAGTATAGGGGTCGGCACCGGGGAGCTGTTTTTT
CDR3: CASSIGVGTGELFF

J: TRBJ2-1
D: TRBD1
size: .
V: TRBV7-3
DNA: TGTGCCAGCAGCCCGGGGACAGGGTACCACAATGAGCAGTTCTTC
CDR3: CASSPGTGYHNEQFF

J: TRBJ1-2
D: .
size: .
V: TRBV19
DNA: TGTGCCAGCCGGGACGAAGCTAACTATGGCTACACCTTC
CDR3: CASRDEANYGYTF

J: TRBJ1-5
D: .
size: .
V: TRBV19
DNA: TGTGCCACTATGGAGCAAGGGAGGCCCAATCAGCCCCAGCATTTT
CDR3: CATMEQGRPNQPQHF

J: TRBJ2-5
D: .
size: .
V: TRBV20-1
DNA: TGCAGTGCTACTAGCCAAGAGACCCAGTACTTC
CDR3: CSATSQETQYF

J: TRBJ2-5
D: .
size: .
V: TRBV11-2
DNA: TGTGCCAGCAGCTTACCCTTGGCATTTGGGAGCCAGTACTTC
CDR3: CASSLPLAFGSQYF

J: TRBJ2-7
D: TRBD2
size: .
V: TRBV9
DNA: TGTGCCAGCAGCGTGGGACTAGCGCCGACCTACGAGCAGTACTTC
CDR3: CASSVGLAPTYEQYF

J: TRBJ2-7
D: TRBD1
size: .
V: TRBV2
DNA: TGTGCCAGCAGTGAATTACCGGGACAGGGCTCCTACGAGCAGTACTTC
CDR3: CASSELPGQGSYEQYF

J: TRBJ2-1
D: .
size: .
V: TRBV20-1
DNA: TGCAGTGCCCTCTTAGCGAATGAGCAGTTCTTC
CDR3: CSALLANEQFF

J: TRBJ2-1
D: TRBD2
size: .
V: TRBV28
DNA: TGTGCCAGCAGTTTCCGGGGGGCCTACAATGAGCAGTTCTTC
CDR3: CASSFRGAYNEQFF

J: TRBJ1-2
D: TRBD1
size: .
V: TRBV11-2
DNA: TGTGCCAGCAGCAACCAACAGGGGAACTATGGCTACACCTTC
CDR3: CASSNQQGNYGYTF

J: TRBJ2-7
D: TRBD1
size: .
V: TRBV12-5
DNA: TGTGCTAGTGGTTTGGTTTTAGGACAGGGGAAAAACGAGCAGTACTTC
CDR3: CASGLVLGQGKNEQYF

J: TRBJ2-7
D: .
size: once
V: TRBV10-1
DNA: TGCGCCAGCAGTGAACACGGAACCTACGAGCAGTACTTC
CDR3: CASSEHGTYEQYF

J: TRBJ2-7
D: TRBD1
size: .
V: TRBV4-2
DNA: TGTGCCAGCAGCCAGGACCGGGACAGGGTACCGCGCGAGCAGTACTTC
CDR3: CASSQDRDRVPREQYF

J: TRBJ2-5
D: .
size: .
V: TRBV18
DNA: TGTGCCAGCTCACCGCGGCTGGGGGAACAAGAGACCCAGTACTTC
CDR3: CASSPRLGEQETQYF

J: TRBJ1-6
D: .
size: .
V: TRBV7-2
DNA: TGTGCCAGCAGCTTAGGAGGAGGGAAGAATTCACCCCTCCACTTT
CDR3: CASSLGGGKNSPLHF

J: TRBJ1-5
D: .
size: few
V: TRBV18
DNA: TGTGCCAGCTCACCACAGGGAAATCAGCCCCAGCATTTT
CDR3: CASSPQGNQPQHF

J: TRBJ2-1
D: .
size: .
V: TRBV27
DNA: TGTGCCAGCAGGTGGAGCTCCTACAATGAGCAGTTCTTC
CDR3: CASRWSSYNEQFF

J: TRBJ2-1
D: .
size: .
V: TRBV19
DNA: TGTGCCAGTAATCGACTAGGTTCGGGTGAGCAGTTCTTC
CDR3: CASNRLGSGEQFF

J: TRBJ2-1
D: .
size: once
V: TRBV28
DNA: TGTGCCAGCAGCCGGGGAACCTACAATGAGCAGTTCTTC
CDR3: CASSRGTYNEQFF

J: TRBJ2-5
D: .
size: .
V: TRBV30
DNA: TGTGCCTGGAGTTACCCTGTTCAAGAGACCCAGTACTTC
CDR3: CAWSYPVQETQYF

J: TRBJ2-2
D: .
size: few
V: TRBV19
DNA: TGTGCCAGTAGTCGCGGCAGGGGTTCCGGGGAGCTGTTTTTT
CDR3: CASSRGRGSGELFF

J: TRBJ1-1
D: .
size: .
V: TRBV6-5
DNA: TGTGCCAGCAGTCTACCGGGACCGATGAACACTGAAGCTTTCTTT
CDR3: CASSLPGPMNTEAFF

J: TRBJ2-3
D: .
size: .
V: TRBV27
DNA: TGTGCCAGCAGTTTATGGGCGGGATCACGCACAGATACGCAGTATTTT
CDR3: CASSLWAGSRTDTQYF

J: TRBJ1-1
D: .
size: few
V: TRBV18
DNA: TGTGCCAGCTCACCACCAGCGGGGGGCCGTGGGACTGAAGCTTTCTTT
CDR3: CASSPPAGGRGTEAFF

J: TRBJ1-5
D: .
size: .
V: TRBV19
DNA: TGTGCCAGTAGTATAGATCCCCAACAGAGCCATAGCAATCAGCCCCAGCATTTT
CDR3: CASSIDPQQSHSNQPQHF

J: TRBJ2-2
D: TRBD1
size: .
V: TRBV19
DNA: TGTGCCAGTAGTTCCCGGACAGGTGGGGCCGGGGAGCTGTTTTTT
CDR3: CASSSRTGGAGELFF

J: TRBJ2-7
D: TRBD2
size: .
V: TRBV9
DNA: TGTGCCAGCAGCCCGACTAGCGGGAGAACCTACGAGCAGTACTTC
CDR3: CASSPTSGRTYEQYF

J: TRBJ1-1
D: .
size: once
V: TRBV5-1
DNA: TGCGCCAGCAATAAGGGGATGAACACTGAAGCTTTCTTT
CDR3: CASNKGMNTEAFF